The 4 T cell receptor beta chains reported below all come from one sample, sequenced in a study of blood T cell repertoires in COVID-19. Clones were read by immunoSEQ multiplex PCR, and TCRdb kept only the in-frame ones, dropping some. The sample includes over 35,000 clones, 90% to 95% of them seen just once. Sequenced input: peripheral blood. The receptors were sampled from a woman in her 30s in a cohort sampled during active COVID-19.

The V and J genes are TRBV19 and TRBJ2-7, with TRBD2 identical over 9 bases. CDR1 and CDR2 (germline): LNHDA, SQIVND (reference sequence). J gave up 5 bases and V 3 bases, and 14 bases lay outside the gene matches. The CDR3 has 17 amino acids. In nucleotides, the CDR3 is TGTGCCAGTAGTATCGGGATTAGCGGGAGTCTCCGGGACGAGCAGTACTTC. Its translation: CASSIGISGSLRDEQYF.

The chain carries TRBV28 and TRBJ2-2; the match to TRBD1 covers 8 bases. Germline V gives CDR1 MDHEN, CDR2 SYDVKM. The CDR3 contains 15 residues. The ends lost 4 bases at V and 3 bases at J; junction bases unmatched: 4. The CDR3 bases are TGTGCCAGCAGTTCGGACAGGGATGACACCGGGGAGCTGTTTTTT. Its translation: CASSSDRDDTGELFF. The variable domain in full, with the rest retrieved from reference TRBV28 and TRBJ2-2, is DVKVTQSSRYLVKRTGEKVFLECVQDMDHENMFWYRQDPGLGLRLIYFSYDVKMKEKGDIPEGYSVSREKKERFSLILESASTNQTSMYLCASSSDRDDTGELFFGEGSRLTVL.

This chain uses TRBV6-5 with TRBJ1-1; the D is unclear. CDR3 size: 13 residues. CDR1 is MNHEY and CDR2 is SVGAGI in the germline V gene. The ends were cut back, 5 bases at V and 1 base at J, with 8 bases in the middle. CDR3 protein: CASSPLPNTEAFF. CDR3 coding DNA: TGTGCCAGCAGTCCCCTTCCGAACACTGAAGCTTTCTTT.

This chain links TRBV5-6 with TRBJ2-5; the match to TRBD2 covers 9 bases. With V trimmed by 5 bases and J by 1 base, 9 bases remained unmatched. The CDR3 loop spans 16 amino acids. Germline lookup yields CDR1 SGHDT and CDR2 YYEEEE. CDR3 residues: CASRSLAGLLQETQYF. The CDR3 DNA reads TGTGCCAGCAGGTCTCTAGCGGGACTACTCCAAGAGACCCAGTACTTC.